This TCR beta chain emerged from a study of patients and donors after allogeneic stem cell transplantation. TCRdb processed the RT-PCR reads anew with MiXCR; each CDR3 protein has one entry. The data contain roughly 960,000 distinct CDR3 sequences, approximately 18% of them singletons. Trimming shortened V by 3 bases and J by 0 bases, and 9 bases separated the two germline ends. Germline V gives CDR1 SNHLY, CDR2 FYNNEI. The CDR3 is made up of 15 amino acids. The TCR originated in a human donor who was either an allogeneic HSCT recipient or a stem cell or donor lymphocyte infusion donor (not recorded which). It is not recorded whose cells these are; they may come from a transplant donor. Sequencing input: blood, either unsorted or a sorted T cell fraction (not recorded which). V is TRBV2 and J is TRBJ2-4; D call uncertain. The CDR3 coding sequence is TGTGCCAGCAGTGAGGGGATCATAGCCAAAAACATTCAGTACTTC. Translation gives CASSEGIIAKNIQYF.